This T cell receptor (beta chain) was identified in a study of cytomegalovirus exposure and HLA in healthy donors. Findings and limits, study-wide: 164 TCR beta chains were listed as cytomegalovirus-associated. Within a later analysis, the majority of CMV-associated TCR beta chains appeared HLA-restricted. In a later analysis, about 17,000 TCR beta sequences were associated with HLA alleles at 0.05 false discovery rate. With high specificity and sensitivity, the classifier reportedly diagnosed cytomegalovirus status.

Germline values: CDR1 SEHNR, CDR2 FQNEAQ (reference sequence). V lost 3 bases, J lost 0 bases, and 7 bases stayed unmatched. The CDR3 is 19 amino acids. The primer mix had 60 Vbeta and 13 Jbeta primers. Clones were read by immunoSEQ multiplex PCR, and TCRdb kept only the in-frame ones, dropping some. In the table there are roughly 190,000 clones, around nine tenths of which are singletons. Worth noting for this clone: What it binds is not known.

The gene calls are TRBV7-9 and TRBJ2-1; TRBD2 matches at 14 bases. Sequenced sample: PBMCs. The sequence derives from a woman aged 18-35 years in good health and CMV-seronegative. The CDR3 DNA reads as TGTGCCAGCAGCTTTGGGAGACTAGCGGGGGGGAGCTCCTACAATGAGCAGTTCTTC. This translates into CASSFGRLAGGSSYNEQFF.